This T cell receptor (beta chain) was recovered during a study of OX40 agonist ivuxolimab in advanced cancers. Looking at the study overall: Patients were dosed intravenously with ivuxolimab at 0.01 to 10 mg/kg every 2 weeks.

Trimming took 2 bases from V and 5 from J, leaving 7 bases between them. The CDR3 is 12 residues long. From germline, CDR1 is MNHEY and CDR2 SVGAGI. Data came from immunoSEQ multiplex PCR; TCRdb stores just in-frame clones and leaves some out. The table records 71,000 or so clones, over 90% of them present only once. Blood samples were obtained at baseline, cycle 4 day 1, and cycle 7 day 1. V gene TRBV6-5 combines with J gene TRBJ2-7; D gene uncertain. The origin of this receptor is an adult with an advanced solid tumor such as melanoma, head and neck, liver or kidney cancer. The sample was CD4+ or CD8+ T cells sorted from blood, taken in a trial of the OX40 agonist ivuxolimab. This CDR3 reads CASSYRPDEQYF. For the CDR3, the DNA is TGTGCCAGCAGTTACCGTCCGGACGAGCAGTACTTC.